A selection of T cell receptor beta chains follows, all from one sample in a study of OX40 agonist ivuxolimab in advanced cancers. Profiling relied on immunoSEQ multiplex PCR, and the TCRdb table lists in-frame clones only, not all of them. The sample carries around 70,000 clones, around four fifths recorded once. Sequences were derived from CD4+ or CD8+ T cells sorted from blood, sampled in a trial of the OX40 agonist ivuxolimab. Every receptor here comes from an adult with an advanced solid tumor such as melanoma, head and neck, liver or kidney cancer. The CDR3 runs from the conserved cysteine through the conserved F or W. D genes are given only for firm matches. Rows may omit the clone size; those that give it use once, few, many or a size class.

d_gene	len	j_gene	abundance	v_gene	CDR3aa	CDR3nt
TRBD2	16	TRBJ2-1	-	TRBV7-8	CASSRRLAGEENEQFF	TGTGCCAGCAGCCGGAGACTAGCGGGAGAGGAGAATGAGCAGTTCTTC
-	13	TRBJ2-5	-	TRBV18	CASSPQGQETQYF	TGTGCCAGCTCACCACAGGGTCAAGAGACCCAGTACTTC
-	15	TRBJ1-5	-	TRBV30	CAWSVGGQPNQPQHF	TGTGCCTGGAGTGTAGGGGGACAACCCAATCAGCCCCAGCATTTT
-	12	TRBJ2-3	-	TRBV7-8	CASSWVADTQYF	TGTGCCAGCAGCTGGGTAGCTGATACGCAGTATTTT
-	13	TRBJ2-1	once	TRBV6-6	CASSYSTGDEQFF	TGTGCCAGCAGTTACTCGACCGGGGATGAGCAGTTCTTC
TRBD1	16	TRBJ2-1	-	TRBV6-1	CASSEAVGTGNNEQFF	TGTGCCAGCAGTGAAGCGGTTGGGACAGGGAACAATGAGCAGTTCTTC
TRBD2	19	TRBJ2-3	-	TRBV5-1	CASRHGTGRLAGSTDTQYF	TGCGCCAGCCGCCACGGGACAGGACGACTAGCGGGGAGCACAGATACGCAGTATTTT
TRBD2	14	TRBJ2-1	-	TRBV5-4	CASSTIAGDPEQFF	TGTGCCAGCAGCACTATAGCGGGAGACCCCGAGCAGTTCTTC
TRBD2	15	TRBJ2-1	-	TRBV4-1	CASSLSGGSYNEQFF	TGCGCCAGCAGCCTCTCGGGGGGGTCCTACAATGAGCAGTTCTTC
-	11	TRBJ2-7	-	TRBV20-1	CSASREIEQYF	TGCAGTGCTAGCAGGGAGATCGAGCAGTACTTC
TRBD2	12	TRBJ2-1	-	TRBV2	CATDSGRAEQFF	TGTGCCACGGACAGCGGGAGGGCTGAGCAGTTCTTC
-	13	TRBJ1-1	-	TRBV6-5	CASTLSGNTEAFF	TGTGCCAGCACCTTAAGCGGGAACACTGAAGCTTTCTTT
-	16	TRBJ1-5	once	TRBV13	CASSLGPLPRKQPQHF	TGTGCCAGCAGCTTAGGGCCCCTACCCAGGAAGCAGCCCCAGCATTTT
-	13	TRBJ1-6	-	TRBV15	CATSRDTRDPFHF	TGTGCCACCAGCCGTGACACCCGGGACCCCTTCCACTTT
-	15	TRBJ2-1	-	TRBV11-2	CASSLEAQGYNEQFF	TGTGCCAGCAGCTTGGAGGCGCAGGGCTACAATGAGCAGTTCTTC
-	13	TRBJ1-1	-	TRBV9	CASSPGGDTEAFF	TGTGCCAGCAGCCCTGGGGGGGACACTGAAGCTTTCTTT
TRBD2	17	TRBJ2-5	once	TRBV28	CASSLPPGTSVQETQYF	TGTGCCAGCAGTTTACCGCCTGGGACTAGCGTCCAAGAGACCCAGTACTTC
-	12	TRBJ1-1	-	TRBV6-6	CASSYMGTEAFF	TGTGCCAGCAGTTACATGGGCACTGAAGCTTTCTTT
TRBD2	17	TRBJ2-1	-	TRBV30	CAWSVGASGTPDEEQFF	TGTGCCTGGAGTGTCGGGGCTAGCGGGACGCCCGACGAGGAGCAGTTCTTC
TRBD2	15	TRBJ2-3	-	TRBV7-9	CASSPGRASTDTQYF	TGTGCCAGCAGCCCAGGGAGGGCGAGCACAGATACGCAGTATTTT
-	13	TRBJ1-6	-	TRBV7-2	CASSLEGWPPLHF	TGTGCCAGCAGCTTAGAGGGTTGGCCGCCCCTCCACTTT
-	15	TRBJ1-2	-	TRBV6-6	CASSYNRRDHYGYTF	TGTGCCAGCAGTTACAACCGCAGGGATCACTATGGCTACACCTTC
-	15	TRBJ2-4	-	TRBV27	CASSFQGRGRDIQYF	TGTGCCAGCAGTTTTCAGGGGAGGGGACGTGACATTCAGTACTTC
-	16	TRBJ1-6	-	TRBV27	CASSLSRLVYNSPLHF	TGTGCCAGCAGTTTATCCAGACTGGTTTATAATTCACCCCTCCACTTT
TRBD1	14	TRBJ1-6	few	TRBV18	CASSPPGQGVPLHF	TGTGCCAGCTCACCTCCGGGACAGGGGGTTCCCCTCCACTTT
TRBD1	14	TRBJ1-1	-	TRBV7-2	CASSYAQGGTEAFF	TGTGCCAGCAGCTACGCTCAGGGGGGGACTGAAGCTTTCTTT
TRBD2	16	TRBJ2-3	-	TRBV5-1	CASSLVLAGESDTQYF	TGCGCCAGCAGCTTGGTACTAGCGGGGGAGTCAGATACGCAGTATTTT
-	13	TRBJ1-4	-	TRBV27	CASSSTGREKLFF	TGTGCCAGCAGCTCCACAGGGCGTGAAAAACTGTTTTTT
-	15	TRBJ1-2	-	TRBV7-9	CASSHPGLRLYGYTF	TGTGCCAGCAGCCACCCGGGCCTCCGACTATATGGCTACACCTTC
TRBD1	14	TRBJ2-5	-	TRBV13	CASSLDRVGGTQYF	TGTGCCAGCAGCCTGGACAGGGTGGGGGGGACCCAGTACTTC
-	15	TRBJ2-3	once	TRBV7-2	CASSFRDITRDTQYF	TGTGCCAGCAGCTTCCGGGACATCACCAGGGATACGCAGTATTTT
TRBD2	16	TRBJ2-1	-	TRBV7-3	CASSLGLAGFDNEQFF	TGTGCCAGCAGCTTGGGACTAGCGGGATTTGACAATGAGCAGTTCTTC
TRBD2	17	TRBJ2-1	-	TRBV5-1	CASSFNYRAGGGNEQFF	TGCGCCAGCAGCTTCAACTACCGAGCGGGAGGAGGAAATGAGCAGTTCTTC
TRBD1	13	TRBJ2-7	-	TRBV28	CASSVYRGDEQYF	TGTGCCAGCAGTGTATACAGGGGGGACGAGCAGTACTTC
TRBD2	16	TRBJ2-2	-	TRBV28	CASGLTSGGWTGELFF	TGTGCCAGCGGACTCACTAGCGGGGGATGGACCGGGGAGCTGTTTTTT
-	18	TRBJ1-5	-	TRBV27	CASSPVDRDPYSNQPQHF	TGTGCCAGCAGTCCCGTCGACCGGGATCCGTATAGCAATCAGCCCCAGCATTTT
-	13	TRBJ2-1	-	TRBV18	CASSPKEGNEQFF	TGTGCCAGCTCACCAAAGGAAGGCAATGAGCAGTTCTTC
-	14	TRBJ1-4	-	TRBV27	CASSLTGLGEKLFF	TGTGCCAGCAGTTTAACAGGGCTGGGGGAAAAACTGTTTTTT